These 21 T cell receptor beta chains originate from one sample sequenced in a study of shared clonotypes between healthy human individuals. Assay used: immunoSEQ multiplex PCR; TCRdb lists only in-frame clones, some missing. This table has roughly 2 million clones, approximately 96% appearing once. Material: naive CD4+ T cells sorted from blood. The subset: CD45RA+ positively selected. The receptors stem from a man aged 18 to 30 in good health.

V gene TRBV10-3 combines with J gene TRBJ1-6, with a weak D call TRBD1 (5 bases). Germline V gene sequence: CDR1 ENHRY, CDR2 SYGVKD. The CDR3 loop spans 15 amino acids. V lost 3 bases and J lost 8, with 14 bases in between. The DNA for the CDR3 is TGTGCCATCAGTGAAAGGGTGAGGGGAGATTCACCCCTCCACTTT. Residues: CAISERVRGDSPLHF.

This clone showed up just a few times. The chain links TRBV28 to TRBJ1-6, with 8 bases identical to TRBD1. Germline-derived CDR1 and CDR2 are MDHEN and SYDVKM. The CDR3 runs 15 residues. J gave up 7 bases and V 6 bases, and 8 bases lay outside the gene matches. The CDR3 protein is CASRMDRVENSPLHF. The CDR3 bases are TGTGCCAGCAGAATGGACAGGGTAGAAAATTCACCCCTCCACTTT.

The chain links TRBV5-8 to TRBJ2-2, with unresolved D. V was trimmed by 1 base and J by 4 bases, leaving 8 bases between them. The CDR3 runs to 14 residues. CDR1 SGHTS and CDR2 YDEGEE come from the germline V gene. DNA for the CDR3: TGTGCCAGCAGCTTGCGTAGAAGCACCGGGGAGCTGTTTTTT. This gives the protein CASSLRRSTGELFF.

The chain carries TRBV5-4 and TRBJ2-2; D unresolved. This CDR3 comprises 13 residues. V lost 2 bases, J lost 6 bases, and 8 bases lay in between. Per the germline V gene, CDR1 is SGHNT and CDR2 is YYREEE (reference sequence). The CDR3 sequence is CASSFEFAGELFF. The CDR3 DNA is TGTGCCAGCAGCTTTGAGTTTGCCGGGGAGCTGTTTTTT.

The chain carries TRBV28 and TRBJ2-7; 12 nucleotides align to TRBD2. J was trimmed by 5 bases and V by 5 bases; bases with no gene match: 7. From germline, CDR1 is MDHEN and CDR2 SYDVKM. The CDR3 has 15 residues. The CDR3 nucleotides are TGTGCCAGCAGTCCCGGGGCTAGCGGGGGGGACGAGCAGTACTTC. Amino acid sequence: CASSPGASGGDEQYF.

The chain employs TRBV5-1 and TRBJ2-5, with TRBD2 matching 10 bases. After removal of 2 bases from V and 5 bases from J, the junction contained 9 bases not matched to a gene. CDR1 is SGHRS and CDR2 is YFSETQ in the germline V gene. This CDR3 has 16 residues. CDR3 loop: CASSFSGGRSGETQYF. DNA of the CDR3: TGCGCCAGCAGCTTTAGCGGGGGGCGGTCTGGGGAGACCCAGTACTTC.

V gene TRBV6-5 combines with J gene TRBJ2-2; D unresolved. CDR1 is MNHEY and CDR2 is SVGAGI in the germline V gene. This CDR3 is 13 amino acids long. V was clipped by 5 bases and J by 3 bases, with 7 bases between them. CDR3 loop: CASSPGYTGELFF. CDR3 nucleotide sequence: TGTGCCAGCAGTCCCGGGTACACCGGGGAGCTGTTTTTT.

The chain couples TRBV11-3 to TRBJ2-7, with D tentatively TRBD1 or TRBD2 (5 bases each). V lost 0 bases and J lost 6, with 18 bases in between. CDR3 length: 16 amino acids. Germline CDR1 is SGHNT and CDR2 is YENEEA. CDR3 nucleotides: TGTGCCAGCAGCTTAGATGGAGGCAGGGAGTCTGCCGAGCAGTACTTC. It translates to CASSLDGGRESAEQYF.

The V call is TRBV30, the J call TRBJ1-5, with TRBD1 matching over 7 bases. V was clipped by 5 bases and J by 3 bases; unmatched bases: 4. The CDR3 contains 13 residues. Germline CDR1 GTSNPN, CDR2 SVGIG (reference sequence). CDR3 in amino acids: CAWGGQFNQPQHF. Written as DNA, the CDR3 is TGTGCCTGGGGGGGACAGTTCAATCAGCCCCAGCATTTT.

The V call is TRBV30, the J call TRBJ1-2, with 12 bases lining up with TRBD1. Losses at the gene ends were 3 bases for V and 4 bases for J; bases not matched to a gene: 6. CDR1 and CDR2 from the germline V gene are GTSNPN and SVGIG (reference sequence). This CDR3 spans 15 amino acids. CDR3 in amino acids: CAWRPGQGAFYGYTF. CDR3 bases: TGTGCCTGGAGGCCGGGACAGGGGGCCTTCTATGGCTACACCTTC.

The V call is TRBV28, the J call TRBJ1-1; 8 bases are a match to TRBD1. Germline CDR1 is MDHEN and CDR2 is SYDVKM. After removal of 6 bases from V and 6 bases from J, the junction contained 15 bases not matched to a gene. The CDR3 extends over 16 amino acids. The DNA of the CDR3 is TGTGCCAGCAGCTTGCCGCTCCGGACAGGGAGGTCTGAAGCTTTCTTT. Amino acid sequence: CASSLPLRTGRSEAFF.

The rearrangement links TRBV7-2 to TRBJ2-5; 7 bases fit TRBD2. Germline CDR1 is SGHTA and CDR2 is FQGNSA. With V trimmed by 1 base and J by 2 bases, 1 base remained unmatched. The CDR3 is 14 residues long. CDR3 amino acids: CASSLVGGQETQYF. CDR3 coding DNA: TGTGCCAGCAGCTTAGTGGGGGGGCAAGAGACCCAGTACTTC.

Remarks on this clone: The sample has other DNA sequences that encode this CDR3 too. The chain couples TRBV5-1 to TRBJ1-4; D remains ambiguous. Germline V gene sequence: CDR1 SGHRS, CDR2 YFSETQ. Trimming left V 1 base short and J 0 bases short, with 7 bases between. This CDR3 spans 15 amino acids. The DNA for the CDR3 is TGCGCCAGCAGCTTGAGCGGTGCAACTAATGAAAAACTGTTTTTT. This encodes CASSLSGATNEKLFF.

DNA for the CDR3: TGCAGCGTTGACGACGGACACACTGAAGCTTTCTTT. This gives the protein CSVDDGHTEAFF. V and J are TRBV29-1 and TRBJ1-1; D unresolved. Germline V gene sequence: CDR1 SQVTM, CDR2 ANQGSEA. V lost 3 bases to trimming and J lost 3 bases, with 8 bases between them. This CDR3 is 12 amino acids long. Together with reference TRBV29-1 and TRBJ1-1, the CDR3 gives the full variable domain: SAVISQKPSRDICQRGTSLTIQCQVDSQVTMMFWYRQQPGQSLTLIATANQGSEATYESGFVIDKFPISRPNLTFSTLTVSNMSPEDSSIYLCSVDDGHTEAFFGQGTRLTVV.

As regards this clone: This sample also contains other DNA sequences that code for the same CDR3. V usage is TRBV27 and J usage is TRBJ1-5, with unresolved D. Trimming pared 4 bases from V and 4 bases from J, leaving 11 bases between. Germline V gene lookup returns CDR1 MNHEY and CDR2 SMNVEV (reference sequence). The CDR3 is 14 residues long. CDR3 residues: CASSSPGQNQPQHF. For the CDR3, the DNA is TGTGCCAGCAGTTCCCCGGGCCAAAATCAGCCCCAGCATTTT.

V is TRBV2 and J is TRBJ2-7, with D possibly TRBD2 on 6 matching bases. This CDR3 region has 14 residues. Trimming removed 4 bases at V and 0 bases at J, with 10 bases between. Germline CDR1 reads SNHLY; CDR2 reads FYNNEI. This CDR3 reads CASSGRGPSYEQYF. The DNA of the CDR3 is TGTGCCAGCAGTGGGAGGGGTCCCTCCTACGAGCAGTACTTC.

In regard to this clone: A read error may account for a junction end that differs from germline. The chain combines TRBV7-7 with TRBJ2-5, with 9 bases fitting TRBD1. Germline CDR1 SSHAT, CDR2 FNYEAQ (reference sequence). This CDR3 is built from 15 residues. CDR3 protein: CASSQIGQGQETQYF. CDR3 nucleotides: TGTGCTAGCAGCCAAATAGGACAGGGGCAAGAGACCCAGTACTTC. The full variable domain, with the rest looked up from reference TRBV7-7 and TRBJ2-5, is GAGVSQSPRYKVTKRGQDVTLRCDPISSHATLYWYQQALGQGPEFLTYFNYEAQPDKSGLPSDRFSAERPEGSISTLTIQRTEQRDSAMYRCASSQIGQGQETQYFGPGTRLLVL.

The chain is built from TRBV19 and TRBJ2-5; D may correspond to TRBD1 or TRBD2 (6 bases each). This CDR3 is 16 amino acids long. Per the germline V gene, CDR1 is LNHDA and CDR2 is SQIVND (reference sequence). Trimming removed 5 bases from V and 2 bases from J, with 18 bases in between. CDR3 amino acids: CASSLLGGGPQETQYF. The CDR3 DNA is TGTGCCAGTAGTCTACTAGGGGGAGGACCACAAGAGACCCAGTACTTC.

This rearrangement joins TRBV29-1 to TRBJ2-1; tentatively, D is TRBD2 (5 bases). V lost 6 bases and J 0 bases, leaving 12 bases between the germline ends. The CDR3 runs to 14 residues. The germline V gene encodes CDR1 SQVTM and CDR2 ANQGSEA. CDR3 DNA: TGCAGCGTCACACGGGATAGCTCCTACAATGAGCAGTTCTTC. Translation gives CSVTRDSSYNEQFF.

V gene TRBV7-9 combines with J gene TRBJ2-4, with TRBD2 matching 12 bases. Trimming took 1 base from V and 3 from J; bases not matched to a gene: 7. This CDR3 spans 18 amino acids. The germline CDR1 and CDR2 sequences are SEHNR and FQNEAQ (reference sequence). This CDR3 reads CASSLGLAGGPVKNIQYF. The CDR3 DNA reads as TGTGCCAGCAGCTTAGGGCTAGCGGGAGGGCCGGTCAAAAACATTCAGTACTTC. The full variable domain, rest sourced from reference TRBV7-9 and TRBJ2-4, is DTGVSQNPRHKITKRGQNVTFRCDPISEHNRLYWYRQTLGQGPEFLTYFQNEAQLEKSRLLSDRFSAERPKGSFSTLEIQRTEQGDSAMYLCASSLGLAGGPVKNIQYFGAGTRLSVL.

J is TRBJ2-7 and V is TRBV9; D is tentatively TRBD1 or TRBD2 (5 bases each). Germline V CDR1 and CDR2: SGDLS, YYNGEE. This CDR3 is 15 amino acids long. The ends were cut back, 2 bases at V and 3 bases at J, with 15 bases in the middle. This chain's CDR3 is CASSVGIGADYEQYF. The CDR3 region has the DNA TGTGCCAGCAGCGTTGGTATCGGGGCCGACTACGAGCAGTACTTC.